The TCR beta chain described here comes from a study of early T cells in non-severe SARS-CoV-2 infection. Study information: Sequenced material consisted of bulk RNA (from unsorted whole blood), and chains were unpaired. Study conclusions and caveats: Matching with VDJdb favored anti-spike CD8 responses (missing private and CD4 specificities).

In regard to this clonotype: What it binds is unknown.

Individual cDNA molecules received unique molecular identifiers during library preparation. TCRdb fed the 5' RACE reads into MiXCR, producing one record per CDR3 protein. The repertoire holds 75,000 to 90,000 distinct CDR3 sequences, with about 6.5% as singletons. The V gene lost 6 bases and the J gene lost 2 bases, with 16 bases spanning the gap. CDR1 is MNHEY and CDR2 is SVGAGI in the germline V gene. The CDR3 extends over 15 amino acids. This chain connects TRBV6-5 to TRBJ1-1, with TRBD1 as a possible D gene (6 bases). The specimen was whole blood. This receptor was identified in an adult who was a healthcare worker with PCR-confirmed SARS-CoV-2 infection or an uninfected control (not recorded which). For the CDR3, the DNA is TGTGCCAGCAGAGCGGTATGGACAGACAACACTGAAGCTTTCTTT. It encodes CASRAVWTDNTEAFF.